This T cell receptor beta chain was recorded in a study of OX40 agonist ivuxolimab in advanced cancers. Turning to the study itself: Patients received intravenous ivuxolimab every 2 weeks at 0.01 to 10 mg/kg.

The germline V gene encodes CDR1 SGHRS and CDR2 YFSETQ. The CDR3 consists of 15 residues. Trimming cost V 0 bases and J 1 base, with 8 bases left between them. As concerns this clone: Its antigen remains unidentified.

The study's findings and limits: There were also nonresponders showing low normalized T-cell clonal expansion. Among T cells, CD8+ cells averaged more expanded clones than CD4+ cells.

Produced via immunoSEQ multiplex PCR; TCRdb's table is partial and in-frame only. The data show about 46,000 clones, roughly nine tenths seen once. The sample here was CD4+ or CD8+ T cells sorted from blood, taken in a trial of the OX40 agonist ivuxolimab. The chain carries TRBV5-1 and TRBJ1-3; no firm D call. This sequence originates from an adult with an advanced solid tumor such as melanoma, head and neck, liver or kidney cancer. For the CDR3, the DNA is TGCGCCAGCAGCTTGGACGGAGGATCTGGAAACACCATATATTTT. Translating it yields CASSLDGGSGNTIYF.